This is a list of T cell receptor beta chains from one sample in a study of beta chain features in type 1 diabetes. Sequencing was performed with immunoSEQ multiplex PCR; in TCRdb, only in-frame clones are kept and a portion is missing. The sample lists about 350,000 clones, around a fifth occurring once. Sequences were obtained from naive CD4+ T cells from blood. These receptors all come from a woman between 18 and 29 years old in good health. The CDR3 runs from the conserved cysteine through the conserved F or W. Fields, in order: D gene, J gene, clone size, V gene, CDR3 length, CDR3 protein, CDR3 DNA. The D gene is left open where the match is weak. Clone size, where shown, is once, few, many, or a class for clones that have expanded.

TRBD1 TRBJ2-5 - TRBV14 13 CASSQGQAKPQYF TGTGCCAGCAGCCAGGGACAGGCAAAGCCCCAGTACTTC
- TRBJ2-5 - TRBV4-3 14 CASSQQGYGETQYF TGCGCCAGCAGCCAACAGGGGTATGGAGAGACCCAGTACTTC
- TRBJ1-2 few TRBV18 16 CASSPRNRGDEDGYTF TGTGCCAGCTCACCCCGAAATCGGGGGGATGAGGATGGCTACACCTTC
- TRBJ2-5 - TRBV12-5 14 CASGLRGGEETQYF TGTGCTAGTGGTTTGCGAGGGGGAGAGGAGACCCAGTACTTC
- TRBJ2-3 - TRBV7-9 14 CASSRGGSTDTQYF TGTGCCAGCAGTCGCGGGGGCAGCACAGATACGCAGTATTTT
TRBD1 TRBJ2-1 - TRBV2 14 CASTTGVIYNEQFF TGTGCCAGCACCACAGGGGTTATCTACAATGAGCAGTTCTTC
- TRBJ2-7 few TRBV4-2 15 CASSQSTTGLREQYF TGTGCCAGCAGCCAATCCACCACAGGTCTACGCGAGCAGTACTTC
- TRBJ1-1 - TRBV7-9 14 CASSEQGVHTEAFF TGTGCCAGCAGCGAACAGGGTGTGCACACTGAAGCTTTCTTT
- TRBJ2-2 few TRBV5-1 13 CASSLSGTGELFF TGCGCCAGCAGCTTGAGCGGCACCGGGGAGCTGTTTTTT
TRBD1 TRBJ1-2 - TRBV30 18 CAWSGAGQGGGEDYGYTF TGTGCCTGGAGCGGGGCCGGACAGGGAGGAGGTGAGGACTATGGCTACACCTTC
- TRBJ2-7 - TRBV6-6 14 CASSYSNRAYEQYF TGTGCCAGCAGTTACTCGAACCGAGCCTACGAGCAGTACTTC
TRBD2 TRBJ2-5 - TRBV7-7 14 CASSLSGVQETQYF TGTGCTAGCAGCTTGAGCGGGGTACAAGAGACCCAGTACTTC
TRBD2 TRBJ2-3 - TRBV5-4 15 CASSSGTSSTDTQYF TGTGCCAGCAGCTCCGGGACTAGCAGCACAGATACGCAGTATTTT
TRBD1 TRBJ2-7 - TRBV5-1 15 CASSPRQGASYEQYF TGCGCCAGCAGCCCCCGACAGGGGGCCTCCTACGAGCAGTACTTC
- TRBJ1-1 - TRBV5-1 13 CASSPYQNTEAFF TGCGCCAGCAGCCCCTATCAGAACACTGAAGCTTTCTTT
TRBD1 TRBJ1-1 - TRBV4-1 15 CASSSRTGGWTEAFF TGCGCCAGCAGCTCGCGGACAGGGGGCTGGACTGAAGCTTTCTTT
TRBD2 TRBJ2-1 - TRBV30 13 CAWSKRDYNEQFF TGTGCCTGGAGTAAGCGGGACTACAATGAGCAGTTCTTC
TRBD2 TRBJ2-1 few TRBV7-9 18 CASSLAGTSGGAWNEQFF TGTGCCAGCAGCTTAGCCGGGACTAGCGGGGGGGCGTGGAATGAGCAGTTCTTC
TRBD1 TRBJ1-4 few TRBV9 14 CASKEGRGDEKLFF TGTGCCAGCAAGGAGGGCAGGGGGGACGAAAAACTGTTTTTT
- TRBJ2-1 few TRBV5-4 12 CASSVSGNEQFF TGTGCCAGCAGCGTTTCGGGCAATGAGCAGTTCTTC
TRBD1 TRBJ2-5 - TRBV7-9 15 CASISRLGGDFTQYF TGTGCCAGCATTTCCCGATTAGGGGGCGATTTTACCCAGTACTTC
- TRBJ1-5 few TRBV6-6 14 CASILGASNQPQHF TGTGCCAGCATTCTGGGGGCTAGCAATCAGCCCCAGCATTTT
TRBD1 TRBJ2-5 - TRBV11-2 15 CASSLGQGTQETQYF TGTGCCAGCAGCCTGGGACAGGGGACACAAGAGACCCAGTACTTC
TRBD2 TRBJ2-1 few TRBV9 16 CASSGSGGINYNEQFF TGTGCCAGCAGCGGAAGCGGGGGCATAAATTACAATGAGCAGTTCTTC
TRBD2 TRBJ2-7 - TRBV30 16 CAWSGASGSNAYEQYF TGTGCCTGGAGTGGGGCTAGCGGGAGTAACGCCTACGAGCAGTACTTC
- TRBJ2-1 - TRBV11-2 13 CASSLGTDNEQFF TGTGCCAGCAGCTTAGGGACAGACAATGAGCAGTTCTTC
TRBD1 TRBJ2-7 - TRBV19 15 CASSLGQGSSYEQYF TGTGCCAGTAGTCTCGGACAGGGAAGCTCCTACGAGCAGTACTTC
TRBD1 TRBJ2-6 - TRBV30 14 CAFDRGPGANVLTF TGTGCCTTCGACAGGGGACCCGGGGCCAACGTCCTGACTTTC
- TRBJ1-2 - TRBV30 13 CAWSIPAGYGYTF TGTGCCTGGAGCATTCCGGCAGGGTATGGCTACACCTTC
- TRBJ1-5 few TRBV7-2 15 CASSFDRNSNQPQHF TGTGCCAGCAGCTTCGACAGGAATAGCAATCAGCCCCAGCATTTT
TRBD1 TRBJ2-1 - TRBV10-3 14 CATTGQGASNEQFF TGTGCCACAACGGGACAGGGGGCAAGTAATGAGCAGTTCTTC
- TRBJ2-1 - TRBV11-2 14 CASRRVGGYNEQFF TGTGCCAGTAGGCGGGTAGGTGGATACAATGAGCAGTTCTTC
TRBD1 TRBJ2-7 few TRBV7-9 14 CASSRGQASYEQYF TGTGCCAGCAGCCGCGGACAGGCCTCCTACGAGCAGTACTTC
- TRBJ2-3 - TRBV7-9 16 CASRTTEKVGTDTQYF TGTGCCAGCCGGACTACCGAGAAAGTAGGCACAGATACGCAGTATTTT
- TRBJ1-2 - TRBV19 15 CASSIGAGANYGYTF TGTGCCAGTAGTATAGGAGCAGGGGCTAACTATGGCTACACCTTC
- TRBJ1-4 - TRBV5-1 15 CASSPRAGPNEKLFF TGCGCCAGCAGCCCCCGGGCAGGGCCGAATGAAAAACTGTTTTTT
- TRBJ1-6 - TRBV15 16 CATSRDRPGLNSPLHF TGTGCCACCAGCAGAGATCGGCCGGGTCTAAATTCACCCCTCCACTTT
- TRBJ1-6 few TRBV7-3 12 CASSLTPGPLHF TGTGCCAGCAGCTTAACCCCAGGACCCCTCCACTTT
- TRBJ1-1 few TRBV23-1 18 CASSITRAPGHRNTEAFF TGCGCCAGCAGCATTACCCGCGCCCCGGGACACCGGAACACTGAAGCTTTCTTT
TRBD2 TRBJ2-1 - TRBV4-1 18 CASSPGGLGLRAYNEQFF TGCGCCAGCAGCCCGGGGGGACTAGGTCTTCGGGCCTACAATGAGCAGTTCTTC
- TRBJ2-3 - TRBV2 11 CASSVTSGVHF TGTGCCAGCAGTGTAACTTCGGGGGTGCATTTT
- TRBJ2-1 few TRBV5-1 16 CASSPEGQYSYNEQFF TGCGCCAGCAGCCCGGAGGGACAGTACTCCTACAATGAGCAGTTCTTC
- TRBJ2-4 - TRBV5-1 16 CASSPGQPLAKNIQYF TGCGCCAGCAGCCCCGGACAGCCCCTAGCCAAAAACATTCAGTACTTC
TRBD1 TRBJ2-3 - TRBV18 15 CASSRLDREPDTQYF TGTGCCAGCTCTCGGTTGGACAGGGAACCAGATACGCAGTATTTT
TRBD2 TRBJ2-5 once TRBV7-9 16 CASSPLGRGGQETQYF TGTGCCAGCAGCCCACTCGGGCGGGGGGGCCAGGAGACCCAGTACTTC
TRBD2 TRBJ2-3 - TRBV4-3 16 CASSQTPGLAIDTQYF TGCGCCAGCAGCCAGACTCCGGGACTAGCGATAGATACGCAGTATTTT